A single sample gave rise to the 13 T cell receptor beta chains below, sequenced in a study of T cell responses to AZD1222 COVID-19 vaccine (dated by TCRdb to the early 2020s). The time point label on this specimen signifies: baseline before first vaccination. Library method: the immunoSEQ multiplex PCR assay. As stored in TCRdb, this immuneACCESS dataset retains in-frame rearrangements with V and J assigned. A fraction of the clones does not appear; measured against another copy, unresolved V genes explain less than half of the discrepancy, and the remainder lacks a known reason. The sample table shows about 130,000 clones, and about 90% are seen once. The ten largest make up about 5.6% of the sample. The sample here was peripheral blood, taken on day 0 of AZD1222 vaccination. Receptors were obtained from an adult in good health.

The CDR3 bases are TGCGCCAGCAGCCCCTGGGGGGGTCGAGCAGATACGCAGTATTTT. Its protein product is CASSPWGGRADTQYF. The chain employs TRBV5-1 and TRBJ2-3, with TRBD2 identical over 7 bases. Unmatched junction bases numbered 9, after V lost 4 bases and J lost 4 bases. This CDR3 has 15 residues. The germline V gene encodes CDR1 SGHRS and CDR2 YFSETQ.

The gene calls are TRBV27 and TRBJ2-2; D is possibly TRBD2 (6 bases). The CDR3 is 16 residues long. In germline, CDR1 is MNHEY, CDR2 SMNVEV (reference sequence). V was clipped by 1 base and J by 3 bases, with 12 bases between them. CDR3 sequence reads: CASSLYYSGDTGELFF. CDR3 DNA sequence: TGTGCCAGCAGTTTATATTATTCGGGGGACACCGGGGAGCTGTTTTTT.

This clone showed up just a few times. The gene calls are TRBV2 and TRBJ2-1; D gene ambiguous. Germline V gene data show CDR1 as SNHLY and CDR2 as FYNNEI. V was cut by 6 bases and J by 5 bases, with 11 bases left in between. The CDR3 runs 13 residues. CDR3 sequence: CASRFGQDNEQFF. CDR3 nucleotides: TGTGCCAGCAGGTTTGGGCAAGACAATGAGCAGTTCTTC.

The rearrangement links TRBV24-1 to TRBJ2-1, with TRBD2 matching over 13 bases. The CDR3 sequence is 17 residues long. Germline trimming cut 3 bases from V and 5 bases from J; bases unmatched to any gene: 6. Germline V gives CDR1 KGHDR, CDR2 SFDVKD. CDR3 sequence: CATSDRTSGGRDNEQFF. The CDR3 bases are TGTGCCACCAGTGATCGGACTAGCGGGGGCCGAGACAATGAGCAGTTCTTC.

This clone has just a few counts. The chain combines TRBV30 with TRBJ1-2, with D uncertain. The CDR3 consists of 11 residues. The V end was cut by 5 bases, the J end by 3 bases, with 7 bases between. In germline, CDR1 is GTSNPN, CDR2 SVGIG (reference sequence). The CDR3 DNA reads TGTGCCTGGCGAAAATACTATGGCTACACCTTC. Encoded protein: CAWRKYYGYTF.

The rearrangement links TRBV24-1 to TRBJ1-3, with TRBD1 matching over 8 bases. The CDR3 loop spans 16 amino acids. Germline V gene lookup returns CDR1 KGHDR and CDR2 SFDVKD. V shed 4 bases and J 1 base; nucleotides not matched to a gene: 5. DNA for the CDR3: TGTGCCACCAGTGACCCAGGGGGCCGGTCTGGAAACACCATATATTTT. It specifies CATSDPGGRSGNTIYF.

The V gene is TRBV6-5, the J gene TRBJ1-5; unclear D gene. Looked up from germline, CDR1 is MNHEY and CDR2 is SVGAGI. V lost 2 bases and J lost 1, with 3 bases in between. This CDR3 has 13 amino acids. The CDR3 bases are TGTGCCAGCAGTTACGGGAGCAATCAGCCCCAGCATTTT. Translating it yields CASSYGSNQPQHF.

The J gene is TRBJ2-1, the V gene TRBV7-9; D may be TRBD2 (6 bases). Germline assignment: CDR1 SEHNR and CDR2 FQNEAQ (reference sequence). The V end lost 5 bases, the J end lost 6 bases, and 17 bases lay between the germline ends. The CDR3 totals 15 residues. The chain's CDR3 is CASSTGTSSLNEQFF. DNA for the CDR3: TGTGCCAGCAGCACCGGGACTTCCTCCCTCAATGAGCAGTTCTTC.

The V gene is TRBV27, the J gene TRBJ2-1; 10 nucleotides match TRBD2. From germline, CDR1 is MNHEY and CDR2 SMNVEV (reference sequence). CDR3 size: 15 residues. Trimming at V came to 2 bases and at J to 5 bases, leaving 3 bases not matched to a gene. CDR3 region: CASSLILAGNNEQFF. The CDR3 nucleotides are TGTGCCAGCAGTTTAATACTAGCGGGGAACAATGAGCAGTTCTTC.

This clone was detected once. V gene TRBV15 combines with J gene TRBJ1-4; tentative D call: TRBD1 (6 bases). Trimming pared 5 bases from V and 8 bases from J, leaving 21 bases between. The CDR3 is 16 residues long. Per the germline V gene, CDR1 is LNHNV and CDR2 is YYDKDF (reference sequence). CDR3 DNA sequence: TGTGCCACCAGCTCAGATGTCCTGGGGGCGCGGGAAAAACTGTTTTTT. This sequence encodes CATSSDVLGAREKLFF.

The rearrangement joins TRBV7-6 to TRBJ2-1; 10 bases align to TRBD2. The CDR3 length is 15 residues. V was pared by 5 bases and J by 3 bases, with 4 bases of the junction left unmatched. Germline CDR1 SGHVS, CDR2 FNYEAQ. CDR3 loop: CASSPLAGIYNEQFF. CDR3 DNA: TGTGCCAGCAGCCCACTAGCGGGAATCTACAATGAGCAGTTCTTC.

The CDR3, as DNA: TGTGCCTGGAGTGTAGGTAGAGGGACGCAAAAACTGTTTTTT. It specifies CAWSVGRGTQKLFF. The J gene is TRBJ1-4, the V gene TRBV30, with D possibly TRBD1 on 5 matching bases. The CDR3 totals 14 residues. V lost 0 bases and J 9 bases, leaving 14 bases between the germline ends. The V gene's germline CDR1 is GTSNPN and CDR2 SVGIG (reference sequence).

This clone is a singleton in its sample. The chain recombines TRBV7-8 with TRBJ2-7; D is possibly TRBD2 (7 bases). The germline gives CDR1 SGHVS, CDR2 FQNEAQ. The V end lost 5 bases, the J end lost 6 bases, and 14 bases lay between the germline ends. This CDR3 is built from 13 residues. DNA for the CDR3: TGTGCCAGCAGCCCCCGGGGGGACACCGAGCAGTACTTC. Translation: CASSPRGDTEQYF.